A single sample is the source of the 13 T cell receptor beta chains below, sequenced in a study of blood T cell repertoires in COVID-19. The data were produced by immunoSEQ multiplex PCR, yet TCRdb's version contains in-frame clones alone and is incomplete. The table includes 200,000 to 250,000 clones, 70% to 90% detected once. Sequenced material: peripheral blood. These receptors came from a man aged 30 to 39 with COVID-19, enrolled during active disease.

The chain links TRBV5-1 to TRBJ1-2, with TRBD1 identical over 10 bases. This CDR3 region has 13 residues. V shed 4 bases and J 4 bases; nucleotides not matched to a gene: 1. Germline lookup yields CDR1 SGHRS and CDR2 YFSETQ. The CDR3 region is CASSGDRGYGYTF. The CDR3 bases are TGCGCCAGCAGCGGGGACAGGGGCTATGGCTACACCTTC. Looking up the rest from reference TRBV5-1 and TRBJ1-2 gives the full variable domain: KAGVTQTPRYLIKTRGQQVTLSCSPISGHRSVSWYQQTPGQGLQFLFEYFSETQRNKGNFPGRFSGRQFSNSRSEMNVSTLELGDSALYLCASSGDRGYGYTFGSGTRLTVV.

This clone occurred once. The V call is TRBV6-5, the J call TRBJ1-1; 9 bases are a match to TRBD1. CDR1 is MNHEY and CDR2 is SVGAGI in the germline V gene. The CDR3 covers 13 residues. The ends lost 10 bases at V and 5 bases at J; junction bases unmatched: 8. The CDR3 loop reads CATKQGATTEAFF. The DNA of the CDR3 is TGTGCCACCAAACAGGGGGCCACTACTGAAGCTTTCTTT.

The genes are TRBV23-1 and TRBJ1-1, with D possibly being TRBD1 (5 bases). TRBV23-1 is an open reading frame whose function is uncertain. The CDR3 consists of 14 residues. The germline V and J ends were trimmed by 2 bases and 1 base, with 8 bases remaining between them. The CDR3 bases are TGCGCCAGCAGTCAAGGTGACAGGAACACTGAAGCTTTCTTT. This gives the protein CASSQGDRNTEAFF.

The V and J genes are TRBV11-2 and TRBJ2-2; 13 bases fit TRBD2. Germline trimming cut 5 bases from V and 5 bases from J; bases unmatched to any gene: 5. CDR1 and CDR2 (germline): SGHAT, FQNNGV. The CDR3 length is 16 residues. The CDR3 DNA reads TGTGCCAGCAGCATGGGACTAGCGGGGAGGACCGGGGAGCTGTTTTTT. Translation: CASSMGLAGRTGELFF.

This clone appeared once. This sample includes further DNA sequences coding for the same CDR3. This chain links TRBV20-1 with TRBJ1-4, with D uncertain. V gave up 3 bases and J gave up 5 bases, with 10 bases separating them. The CDR3 is 13 amino acids. Germline V gene sequence: CDR1 DFQATT, CDR2 SNEGSKA (reference sequence). The CDR3 DNA follows: TGCAGTGCTAGTAGAGGAGCCAATGAAAAACTGTTTTTT. Translating gives CSASRGANEKLFF.

This clone is a singleton in its sample. This chain joins TRBV10-1 and TRBJ1-5, with D unclear. The CDR3 totals 16 residues. Trimming removed 6 bases from V and 2 bases from J, with 17 bases in between. Per germline, CDR1 WNHNN and CDR2 SYGVQD (reference sequence). CDR3 nucleotide sequence: TGCGCCAGCAGCGGGGAATGGGTAGAAGGCAATCAGCCCCAGCATTTT. Its protein is CASSGEWVEGNQPQHF.

This sequence joins TRBV25-1 and TRBJ1-1; possibly TRBD1 for D (5 bases). Germline assignment: CDR1 MGHDK and CDR2 SYGVNS. V dropped 1 base and J dropped 1 base, with 10 bases sitting between them. The CDR3 is 15 amino acids. The CDR3 region has the DNA TGTGCCAGCAGTGAATCTGGTAGGGGGAACACTGAAGCTTTCTTT. It specifies CASSESGRGNTEAFF. Together with reference TRBV25-1 and TRBJ1-1, the CDR3 gives the full variable domain: EADIYQTPRYLVIGTGKKITLECSQTMGHDKMYWYQQDPGMELHLIHYSYGVNSTEKGDLSSESTVSRIRTEHFPLTLESARPSHTSQYLCASSESGRGNTEAFFGQGTRLTVV.

The chain recombines TRBV28 with TRBJ1-5, with TRBD1 matching over 7 bases. The V and J ends lost 5 bases and 3 bases, in that order; junction bases with no gene match: 7. The CDR3 is 15 amino acids. Germline V gives CDR1 MDHEN, CDR2 SYDVKM. The CDR3: CASSLGGGNNQPQHF. The CDR3 DNA sequence: TGTGCCAGCAGTCTAGGGGGCGGGAACAATCAGCCCCAGCATTTT.

V is TRBV11-3 and J is TRBJ1-1; possibly TRBD1 for D (5 bases). Germline values: CDR1 SGHNT, CDR2 YENEEA. V gave up 1 base and J gave up 6 bases, with 12 bases separating them. There are 14 residues in the CDR3. As DNA, the CDR3 is TGTGCCAGCAGCTTAGGCGCGACAGAGTCTGAAGCTTTCTTT. Encoded protein: CASSLGATESEAFF.

The chain combines TRBV3-1 (or the pseudogene TRBV3-2) with TRBJ2-7, with 10 bases fitting TRBD2. The V and J ends lost 6 bases and 1 base, in that order; junction bases with no gene match: 6. The germline CDR1 and CDR2 sequences are LGHDT and YNNKEL (reference sequence). The CDR3 is 15 residues long. The CDR3 loop is CASSLSGRLSYEQYF. The CDR3 region has the DNA TGTGCCAGCAGTCTTAGCGGGAGGTTGTCCTACGAGCAGTACTTC.

The chain combines TRBV12-3 or TRBV12-4 with TRBJ2-7; D is possibly TRBD2 (5 bases). V dropped 6 bases and J dropped 5 bases, with 8 bases sitting between them. The CDR3 is made up of 11 amino acids. Here the CDR3 DNA reads TGTGCCAGCAGGATCGGGGACGAGCAGTACTTC. Translated, it gives CASRIGDEQYF.

The gene calls are TRBV12-5 and TRBJ1-3, with TRBD1 identical over 9 bases. V gave up 1 base and J gave up 1 base; unmatched junction bases: 5. The CDR3 length is 17 residues. The germline CDR1 and CDR2 sequences are LGHNT and FRNRAP. DNA for the CDR3: TGTGCTAGTGGTTTGGGGGGACAGGGCTTATCTGGAAACACCATATATTTT. The encoded protein is CASGLGGQGLSGNTIYF.

The rearrangement uses TRBV19 and TRBJ1-2, with 7 bases that match TRBD1. The CDR3 runs to 14 residues. CDR1 and CDR2 from the germline V gene are LNHDA and SQIVND (reference sequence). The V and J ends lost 5 bases and 8 bases, in that order; junction bases with no gene match: 11. CDR3 amino acids: CASSPDRDAWGYTF. The CDR3 DNA is TGTGCCAGTAGTCCCGACAGGGACGCGTGGGGCTACACCTTC.